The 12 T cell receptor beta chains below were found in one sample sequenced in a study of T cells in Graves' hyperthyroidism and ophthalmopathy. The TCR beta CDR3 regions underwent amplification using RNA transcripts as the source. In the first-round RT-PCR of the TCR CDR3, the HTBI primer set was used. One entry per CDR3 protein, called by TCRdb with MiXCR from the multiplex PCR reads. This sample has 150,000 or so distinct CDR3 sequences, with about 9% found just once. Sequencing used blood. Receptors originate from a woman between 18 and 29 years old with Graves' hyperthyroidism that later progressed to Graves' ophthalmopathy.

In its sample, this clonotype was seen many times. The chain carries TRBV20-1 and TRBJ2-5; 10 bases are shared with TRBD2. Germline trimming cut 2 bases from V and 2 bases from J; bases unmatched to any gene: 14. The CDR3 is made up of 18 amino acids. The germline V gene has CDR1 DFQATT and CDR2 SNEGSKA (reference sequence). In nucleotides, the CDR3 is TGCAGTGCTAGAACCCTGCTAGCGGGAGCAGGAGGGCAAGAGACCCAGTACTTC. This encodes CSARTLLAGAGGQETQYF.

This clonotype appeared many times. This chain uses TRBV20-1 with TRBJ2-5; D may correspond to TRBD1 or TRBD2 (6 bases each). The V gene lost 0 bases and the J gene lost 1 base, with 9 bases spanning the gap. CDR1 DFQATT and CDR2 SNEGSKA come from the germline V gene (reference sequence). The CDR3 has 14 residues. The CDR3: CSARDGGAQETQYF. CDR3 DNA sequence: TGCAGTGCTAGAGACGGGGGCGCCCAAGAGACCCAGTACTTC.

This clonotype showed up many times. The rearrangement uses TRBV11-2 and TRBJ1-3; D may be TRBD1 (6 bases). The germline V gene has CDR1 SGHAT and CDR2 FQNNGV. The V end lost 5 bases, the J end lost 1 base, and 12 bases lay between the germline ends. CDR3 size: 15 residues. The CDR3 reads CASSLTGLSGNTIYF. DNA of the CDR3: TGTGCCAGCAGCCTAACAGGGCTATCTGGAAACACCATATATTTT.

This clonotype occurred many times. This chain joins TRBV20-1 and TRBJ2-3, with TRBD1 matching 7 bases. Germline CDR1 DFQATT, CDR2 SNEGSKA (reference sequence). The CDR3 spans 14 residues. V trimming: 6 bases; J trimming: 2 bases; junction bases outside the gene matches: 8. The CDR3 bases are TGCAGTGCAAAACAGGGGTGGGACACAGATACGCAGTATTTT. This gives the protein CSAKQGWDTDTQYF.

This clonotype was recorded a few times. The CDR3 loop reads CSESGHGTDTQYF. The CDR3 nucleotides are TGTTCTGAAAGCGGACACGGAACAGATACGCAGTATTTT. The rearrangement uses TRBV28 and TRBJ2-3; D may correspond to TRBD1 or TRBD2 (5 bases each). The CDR3 length is 13 residues. Per germline, CDR1 MDHEN and CDR2 SYDVKM.

CDR3 nucleotides: TGTGCCAGCAGACCTTATCAGGGCGACATTAGCAATCAGCCCCAGCATTTT. Translated, it gives CASRPYQGDISNQPQHF. The chain couples TRBV6-1 to TRBJ1-5, with D perhaps matching TRBD1 (5 bases). The CDR3 has 17 residues. The germline gives CDR1 MNHNS, CDR2 SASEGT. V lost 6 bases, J lost 0 bases, and 18 bases lay in between.

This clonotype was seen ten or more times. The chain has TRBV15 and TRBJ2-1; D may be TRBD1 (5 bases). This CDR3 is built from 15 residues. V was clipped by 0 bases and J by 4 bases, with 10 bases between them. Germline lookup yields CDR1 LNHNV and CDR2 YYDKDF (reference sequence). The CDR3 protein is CATSRDGASYNEQFF. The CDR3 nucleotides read TGTGCCACCAGCAGAGATGGGGCCAGTTACAATGAGCAGTTCTTC. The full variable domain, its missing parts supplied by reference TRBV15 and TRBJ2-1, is DAMVIQNPRYQVTQFGKPVTLSCSQTLNHNVMYWYQQKSSQAPKLLFHYYDKDFNNEADTPDNFQSRRPNTSFCFLDIRSPGLGDTAMYLCATSRDGASYNEQFFGPGTRLTVL.

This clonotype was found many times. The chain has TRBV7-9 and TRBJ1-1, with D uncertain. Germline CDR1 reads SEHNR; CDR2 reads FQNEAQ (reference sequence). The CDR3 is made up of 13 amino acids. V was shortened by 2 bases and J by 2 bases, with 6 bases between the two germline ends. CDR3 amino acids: CASSLSGNTEAFF. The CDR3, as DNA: TGTGCCAGCAGCTTATCGGGAAACACTGAAGCTTTCTTT.

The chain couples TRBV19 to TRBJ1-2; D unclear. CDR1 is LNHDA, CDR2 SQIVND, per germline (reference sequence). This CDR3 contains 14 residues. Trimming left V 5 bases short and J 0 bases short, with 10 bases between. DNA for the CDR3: TGTGCCAGTAGTGAGCTGGAACCTAACTATGGCTACACCTTC. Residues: CASSELEPNYGYTF.

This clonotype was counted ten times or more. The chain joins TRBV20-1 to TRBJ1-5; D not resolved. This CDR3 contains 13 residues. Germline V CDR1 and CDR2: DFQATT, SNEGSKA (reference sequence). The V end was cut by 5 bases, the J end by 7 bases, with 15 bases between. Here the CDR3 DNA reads TGCAGTGCTCATAGGGAGAAGATCCAGCCCCAGCATTTT. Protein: CSAHREKIQPQHF.

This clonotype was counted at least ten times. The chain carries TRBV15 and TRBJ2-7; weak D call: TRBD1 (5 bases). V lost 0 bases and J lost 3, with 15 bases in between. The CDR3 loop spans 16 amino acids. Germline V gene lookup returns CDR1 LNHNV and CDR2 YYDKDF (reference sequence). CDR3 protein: CATSRDFGRADYEQYF. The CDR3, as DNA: TGTGCCACCAGCAGAGATTTCGGCAGGGCTGACTACGAGCAGTACTTC.

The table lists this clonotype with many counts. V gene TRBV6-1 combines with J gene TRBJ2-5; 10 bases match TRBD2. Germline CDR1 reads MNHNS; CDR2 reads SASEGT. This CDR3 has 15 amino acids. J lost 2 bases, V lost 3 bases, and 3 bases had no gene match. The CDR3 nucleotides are TGTGCCAGCAGTGAGTCTAGCGGGGGACAAGAGACCCAGTACTTC. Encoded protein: CASSESSGGQETQYF.